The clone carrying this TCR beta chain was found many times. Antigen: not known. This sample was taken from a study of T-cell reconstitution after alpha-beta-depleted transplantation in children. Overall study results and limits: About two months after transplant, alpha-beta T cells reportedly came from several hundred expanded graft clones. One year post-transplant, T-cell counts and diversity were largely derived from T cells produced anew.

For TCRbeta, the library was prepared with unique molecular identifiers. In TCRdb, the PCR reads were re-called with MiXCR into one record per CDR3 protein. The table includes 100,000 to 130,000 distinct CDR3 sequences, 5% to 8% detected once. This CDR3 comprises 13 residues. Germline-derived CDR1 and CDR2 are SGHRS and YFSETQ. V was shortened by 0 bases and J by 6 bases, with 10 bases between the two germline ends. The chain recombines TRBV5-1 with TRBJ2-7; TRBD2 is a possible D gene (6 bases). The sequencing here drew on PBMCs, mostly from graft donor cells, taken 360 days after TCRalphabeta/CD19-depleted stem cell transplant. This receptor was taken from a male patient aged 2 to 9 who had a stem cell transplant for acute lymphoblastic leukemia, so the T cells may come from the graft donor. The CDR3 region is CASSLVAVSEQYF. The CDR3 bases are TGCGCCAGCAGCTTGGTAGCGGTGAGCGAGCAGTACTTC.